This T cell receptor (beta chain) is from a study of CD8+ T cells in alopecia areata. Study-level background: The protocol delivered tofacitinib for 6 to 18 months, then withdrew it for 6 months. Regarding the study as a whole: Lesional scalp displayed greater clonality than normal scalp, most notably in alopecia totalis/universalis.

Following RNA extraction, reverse transcription yielded cDNA that acted as the sequencing template. Sequencing used immunoSEQ multiplex PCR; TCRdb keeps in-frame clones, though not all of them. The repertoire has 100,000 to 150,000 clones, around 60% of them found once; the top ten carry under 5%. Alopecia areata patients provided lesional scalp punch biopsies and peripheral blood, both collected for the study. CD4+ and CD8+ T cells were sorted from PBMCs. This clone was observed once. The target antigen is unknown. The TCR originated in a human donor with alopecia areata. This specimen was CD4+ T cells sorted from blood, taken at week 0.

CDR3 amino acids: CASSHGYLVAGGIAKNIQYF. Here the CDR3 DNA reads TGTGCCAGCAGCCATGGGTATTTGGTAGCGGGAGGGATAGCCAAAAACATTCAGTACTTC. The chain has TRBV14 and TRBJ2-4, with 11 bases identical to TRBD2. Germline CDR1 is SGHDN and CDR2 is FVKESK. The CDR3 length is 20 residues. V lost 3 bases, J lost 0 bases, and 13 bases stayed unmatched.